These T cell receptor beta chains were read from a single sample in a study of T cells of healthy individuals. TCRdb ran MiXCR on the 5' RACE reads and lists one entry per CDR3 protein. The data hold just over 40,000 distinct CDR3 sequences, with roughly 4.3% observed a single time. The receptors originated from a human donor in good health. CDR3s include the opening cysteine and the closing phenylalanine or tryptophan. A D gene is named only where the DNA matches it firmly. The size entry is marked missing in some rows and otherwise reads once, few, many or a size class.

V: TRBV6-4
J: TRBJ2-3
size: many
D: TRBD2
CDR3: CASSTSGGGAGTDTQYF
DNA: TGTGCCAGCAGTACCTCGGGCGGGGGGGCCGGCACAGATACGCAGTATTTT

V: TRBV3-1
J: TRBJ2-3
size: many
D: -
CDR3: CASSQDPPADTQYF
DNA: TGTGCCAGCAGCCAAGATCCCCCAGCAGATACGCAGTATTTT

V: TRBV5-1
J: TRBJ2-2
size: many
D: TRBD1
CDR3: CASSGTGFGGELFF
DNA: TGCGCCAGCAGTGGGACAGGGTTTGGCGGGGAGCTGTTTTTT

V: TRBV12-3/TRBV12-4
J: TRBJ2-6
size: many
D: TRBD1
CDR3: CASSSTGGGLAGANVLTF
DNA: TGTGCCAGCAGTTCCACAGGGGGCGGGTTAGCTGGGGCCAACGTCCTGACTTTC

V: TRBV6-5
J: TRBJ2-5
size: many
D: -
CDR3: CASSYSGRIQETQYF
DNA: TGTGCCAGCAGCTACTCTGGGCGGATCCAAGAGACCCAGTACTTC

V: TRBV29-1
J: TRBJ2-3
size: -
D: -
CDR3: CSAPGGGRGTQYF
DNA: TGCAGCGCCCCTGGGGGGGGGCGAGGTACGCAGTATTTT

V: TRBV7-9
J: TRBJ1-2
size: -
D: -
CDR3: CASSTRHAFYGYTF
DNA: TGTGCCAGCAGCACCCGACACGCGTTCTATGGCTACACCTTC

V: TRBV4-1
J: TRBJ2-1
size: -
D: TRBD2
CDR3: CASSHPTSGGFWDEQFF
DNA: TGCGCCAGCAGCCACCCGACGAGCGGGGGGTTTTGGGATGAGCAGTTCTTC

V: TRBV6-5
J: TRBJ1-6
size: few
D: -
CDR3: CASSPSLNSPLHF
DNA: TGTGCCAGCTCGCCCAGTCTTAATTCACCCCTCCACTTT

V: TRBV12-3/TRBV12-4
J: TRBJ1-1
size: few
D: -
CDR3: CASSFRLGGGLNTEAFF
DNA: TGTGCCAGCAGTTTTCGGTTGGGTGGGGGACTGAACACTGAAGCTTTCTTT

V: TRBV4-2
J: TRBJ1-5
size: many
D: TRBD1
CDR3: CASSQETGINQPQHF
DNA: TGTGCCAGCAGCCAAGAGACAGGGATAAATCAGCCCCAGCATTTT

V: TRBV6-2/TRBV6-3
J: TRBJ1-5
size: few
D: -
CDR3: CASSRGASNQPQHF
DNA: TGTGCCAGCAGCCGGGGCGCAAGCAATCAGCCCCAGCATTTT

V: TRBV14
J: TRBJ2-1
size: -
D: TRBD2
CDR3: CASSPSWSGMVLNEQFF
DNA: TGTGCCAGCAGCCCCTCGTGGAGCGGGATGGTATTGAATGAGCAGTTCTTC

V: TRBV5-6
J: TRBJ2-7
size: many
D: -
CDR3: CASSILNSGEQYF
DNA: TGTGCCAGCAGCATCCTCAACAGCGGGGAGCAGTACTTC

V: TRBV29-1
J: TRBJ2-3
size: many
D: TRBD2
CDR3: CSVFQPGLAGDADTQYF
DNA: TGCAGCGTTTTCCAACCGGGACTAGCGGGAGACGCAGATACGCAGTATTTT

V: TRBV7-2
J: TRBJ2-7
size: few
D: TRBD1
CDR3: CASSSGTVYEQYF
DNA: TGTGCCAGCAGCTCCGGGACAGTCTACGAGCAGTACTTC

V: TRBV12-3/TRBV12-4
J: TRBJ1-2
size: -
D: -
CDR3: CASSLSNYGYTF
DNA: TGTGCCAGCAGTTTGTCTAACTATGGCTACACCTTC

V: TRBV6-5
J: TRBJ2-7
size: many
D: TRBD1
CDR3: CASTVGQGPYEQYF
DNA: TGTGCCAGCACGGTTGGACAGGGACCCTACGAGCAGTACTTC

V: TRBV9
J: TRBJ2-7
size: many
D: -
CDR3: CASSGGLRGAAEQYF
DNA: TGTGCCAGCAGCGGGGGTTTGAGGGGAGCGGCCGAGCAGTACTTC

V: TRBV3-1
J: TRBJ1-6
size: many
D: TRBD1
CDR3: CASSQVFQGDNSPLHF
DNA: TGTGCCAGCAGCCAAGTTTTCCAGGGGGACAATTCACCCCTCCACTTT

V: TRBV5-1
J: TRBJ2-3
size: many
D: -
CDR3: CASSLTGDTQYF
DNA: TGCGCCAGCAGCTTAACAGGAGATACGCAGTATTTT

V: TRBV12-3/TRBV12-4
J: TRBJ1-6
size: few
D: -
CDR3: CASSFGTNSPLHF
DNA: TGTGCCAGCAGTTTTGGGACTAATTCACCCCTCCACTTT

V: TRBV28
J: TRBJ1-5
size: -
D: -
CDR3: CASFEGGEGNQPQHF
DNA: TGTGCCAGCTTTGAGGGGGGTGAAGGCAATCAGCCCCAGCATTTT

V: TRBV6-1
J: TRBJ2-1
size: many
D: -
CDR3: CASSVLDNEQFF
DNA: TGTGCCAGCAGCGTCCTAGACAATGAGCAGTTCTTC

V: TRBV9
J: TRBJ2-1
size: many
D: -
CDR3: CASSAEGAGLGNEQFF
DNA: TGTGCCAGCAGCGCGGAAGGGGCCGGGTTGGGAAATGAGCAGTTCTTC

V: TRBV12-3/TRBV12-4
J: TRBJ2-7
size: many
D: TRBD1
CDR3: CASSVTKQGWPYEQYF
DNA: TGTGCCAGCAGTGTAACAAAACAGGGGTGGCCTTACGAGCAGTACTTC

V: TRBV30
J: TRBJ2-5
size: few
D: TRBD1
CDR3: CAWKQGLEALQETQYF
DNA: TGTGCCTGGAAACAGGGGCTCGAAGCCCTCCAAGAGACCCAGTACTTC

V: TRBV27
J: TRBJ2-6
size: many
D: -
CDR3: CASSPFGLSGANVLTF
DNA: TGTGCCAGCAGCCCCTTCGGGCTATCTGGGGCCAACGTCCTGACTTTC

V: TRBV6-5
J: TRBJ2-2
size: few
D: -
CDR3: CASSYHRTSIARGTGELFF
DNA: TGTGCCAGCAGTTACCATAGGACAAGTATTGCTAGAGGGACCGGGGAGCTGTTTTTT

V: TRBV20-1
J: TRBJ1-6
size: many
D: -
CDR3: CSARDSVIGPSYNSPLHF
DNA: TGCAGTGCTAGAGATAGTGTCATAGGGCCCTCCTATAATTCACCCCTCCACTTT

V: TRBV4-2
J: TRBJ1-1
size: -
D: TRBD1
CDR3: CASSHPGTGGTEAFF
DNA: TGTGCCAGCAGCCATCCCGGGACAGGGGGAACTGAAGCTTTCTTT

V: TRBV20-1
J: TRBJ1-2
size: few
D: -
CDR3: CSARTPGSLNYGYTF
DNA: TGCAGTGCTAGAACCCCGGGGAGTCTCAACTATGGCTACACCTTC

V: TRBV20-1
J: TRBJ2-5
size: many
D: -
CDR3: CSARVRTSSETQYF
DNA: TGCAGTGCTAGAGTCCGTACCTCTTCCGAGACCCAGTACTTC